This T cell receptor (beta chain) was captured by sequencing in a study of T cells after yellow fever vaccination. TCRdb redid the calling of the 5' RACE reads with MiXCR, one entry per CDR3 protein. The sample yields approximately 120,000 distinct CDR3 sequences, about 7% seen once. Concerning this clonotype: Its antigen is unknown. Possible read error: a much larger clone is one base away.

Findings and caveats of the study: Weaker overall, the secondary response nonetheless peaked faster (day 5 versus 15). Primary-vaccination clones mostly resurfaced post-booster (under 98% CD4, more than 80% CD8). Of the clonotypes, a small share occurred in both CD4 and CD8 compartments.

The CDR3 runs 12 residues. Between the trimmed V and J ends, which lost 2 bases and 6 bases, there was a span of 8 bases. Germline CDR1 reads SGHDT; CDR2 reads YYEEEE. V and J are TRBV5-6 and TRBJ1-2; D not resolved. The TCR originated in a man aged 18-30 years who received the YFV17D yellow fever vaccine. The material sequenced was CD4+ T cells sorted from PBMCs, taken approximately 11 days after the first yellow fever vaccination. The CDR3 coding sequence is TGTGCCAGCAGCTTTAACTTCGATGGCTACACCTTC. It codes for CASSFNFDGYTF.